The clone carrying this TCR beta chain was counted between two and nine times. No antigen is known for it. The record originates from a study of identical twins. Points from the study as a whole: The abundant beta clonotypes from cord blood had fewer insertions, and memory repertoires had none of this. Models underpredicted monozygotic twin sharing of out-of-frame TCR alpha.

V was trimmed by 6 bases and J by 1 base, leaving 9 bases between them. CDR3 length: 13 residues. Germline CDR1 reads MNHNS; CDR2 reads SASEGT. Template switching (which added a universal primer site) was used, and cDNA carried unique molecular identifiers. TCRdb independently ran MiXCR on the 5' RACE reads; one entry per CDR3 protein. The sample has 230,000 or so distinct CDR3 sequences, about 8.9% seen once. Another study also made use of these data, one on yellow fever vaccine responses in identical twins.

The sequenced material came from CD8+ T cells sorted from blood. The clonotype comes from a woman aged 18-35 years in good health. The chain uses TRBV6-1 and TRBJ2-5; possible D gene TRBD2, 5 bases. The CDR3 coding sequence is TGTGCCAGCAGCGCGGGCTTCCAAGAGACCCAGTACTTC. It specifies CASSAGFQETQYF.